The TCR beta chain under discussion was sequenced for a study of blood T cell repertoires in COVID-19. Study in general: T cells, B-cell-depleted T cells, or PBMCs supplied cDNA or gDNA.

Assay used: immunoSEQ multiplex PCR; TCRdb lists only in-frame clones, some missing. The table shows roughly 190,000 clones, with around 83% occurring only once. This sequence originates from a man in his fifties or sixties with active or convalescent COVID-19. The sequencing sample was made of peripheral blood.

This CDR3 reads CASTNGDGYTF. CDR3 nucleotide sequence: TGTGCCAGCACCAACGGGGATGGCTACACCTTC. The rearrangement links TRBV27 to TRBJ1-2; D is ambiguous. The CDR3 extends over 11 amino acids. Deletions cut 7 bases from V and 6 bases from J, with 9 bases between. In germline, CDR1 is MNHEY, CDR2 SMNVEV (reference sequence).